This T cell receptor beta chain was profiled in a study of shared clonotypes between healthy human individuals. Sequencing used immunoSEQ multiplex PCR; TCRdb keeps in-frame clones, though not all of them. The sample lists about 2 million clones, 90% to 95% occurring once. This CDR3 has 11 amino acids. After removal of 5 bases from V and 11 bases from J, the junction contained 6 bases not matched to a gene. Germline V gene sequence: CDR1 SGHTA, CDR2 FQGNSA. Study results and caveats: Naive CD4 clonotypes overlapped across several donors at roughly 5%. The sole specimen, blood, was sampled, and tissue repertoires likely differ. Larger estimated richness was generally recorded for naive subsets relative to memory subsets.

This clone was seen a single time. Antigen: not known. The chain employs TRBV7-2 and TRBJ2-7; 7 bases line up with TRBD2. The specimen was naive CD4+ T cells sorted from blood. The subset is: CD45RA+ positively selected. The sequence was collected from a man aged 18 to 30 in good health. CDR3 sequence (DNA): TGTGCCAGCAGCCTAGTGGGGAGGGAGTACTTC. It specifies CASSLVGREYF.